These 19 T cell receptor beta chains were all obtained from the same sample, sequenced in a study of regulatory T cells in long-lasting Graves disease. Time point reported: persistent/refractory GD, antithyroid drugs over 5 years with positive TRAb. PBMCs were the source of the RNA used for TCR sequencing. CDR3-region Arm-PCR and iRepertoire HTBI primers produced the TCR beta libraries. TCRdb used MiXCR to reprocess the multiplex PCR reads, holding one entry per CDR3 protein. The data hold 300,000 to 500,000 distinct CDR3 sequences, with 20% observed a single time. The material sequenced was peripheral blood mononuclear cells (PBMCs), taken when the disease was refractory, from a patient treated with antithyroid drugs. These receptors were collected from a female donor with Graves disease.

This clonotype was seen at least ten times. V gene TRBV7-2 combines with J gene TRBJ1-5; possible D gene TRBD1, 6 bases. The length of the CDR3 is 14 residues. With 1 base removed from V and 4 bases from J, the gap between germline ends came to 8 bases. Germline CDR1 is SGHTA and CDR2 is FQGNSA. CDR3 bases: TGTGCCAGCAGCTTAGTCCAGGGGAATCAGCCCCAGCATTTT. It specifies CASSLVQGNQPQHF.

Turning to this clonotype: At one end, the junction sequence differs from germline, possibly due to a read error. The chain links TRBV28 to TRBJ1-2; the D is unclear. There are 11 residues in the CDR3. Germline values: CDR1 MDHEN, CDR2 SYDVKM. The CDR3 DNA follows: TGTGCCAGCAGTTTAGGTCCCGGCTGCACCTTC. This encodes CASSLGPGCTF.

The chain has TRBV18 and TRBJ2-7, with 8 bases fitting TRBD1. This CDR3 spans 16 amino acids. V lost 2 bases to trimming and J lost 0 bases; unmatched junction nucleotides: 6. Germline-derived CDR1 and CDR2 are KGHSH and LQKENI. This chain's CDR3 is CASSPGGGQGSYEQYF. CDR3 sequence (DNA): TGTGCCAGCTCACCAGGGGGAGGACAGGGCTCCTACGAGCAGTACTTC.

The V gene is TRBV5-6, the J gene TRBJ2-7; D is unclear. With 1 base removed from V and 0 bases from J, the gap between germline ends came to 11 bases. The germline gives CDR1 SGHDT, CDR2 YYEEEE. This CDR3 is 15 amino acids long. For the CDR3, the DNA is TGTGCCAGCAGCTTGTCGCTGCTAAACTCCTACGAGCAGTACTTC. Translation gives CASSLSLLNSYEQYF. The full variable domain, with the rest looked up from reference TRBV5-6 and TRBJ2-7, is DAGVTQSPTHLIKTRGQQVTLRCSPKSGHDTVSWYQQALGQGPQFIFQYYEEEERQRGNFPDRFSGHQFPNYSSELNVNALLLGDSALYLCASSLSLLNSYEQYFGPGTRLTVT.

The rearrangement links TRBV29-1 to TRBJ2-7; the D gene is possibly TRBD2 (6 bases). The germline V gene encodes CDR1 SQVTM and CDR2 ANQGSEA. The CDR3 is 14 residues long. Between the trimmed V and J ends, which lost 4 bases and 7 bases, there was a span of 20 bases. The CDR3 DNA follows: TGCAGCGTTGGAGACAGACCGGACTACGGAGAGCAGTACTTC. It yields the protein CSVGDRPDYGEQYF.

This rearrangement joins TRBV7-2 to TRBJ2-3; D not certain. V lost 0 bases, J lost 6 bases, and 16 bases lay in between. The CDR3 contains 16 residues. The germline V gene encodes CDR1 SGHTA and CDR2 FQGNSA. The CDR3 DNA reads TGTGCCAGCAGCTTAGCTCCCTCAACGTTCGGGGATACGCAGTATTTT. Its protein product is CASSLAPSTFGDTQYF.

The chain is built from TRBV7-2 and TRBJ2-4; 10 bases line up with TRBD2. Trimming took 5 bases from V and 4 from J; bases not matched to a gene: 14. Germline loops: CDR1 SGHTA, CDR2 FQGNSA. The CDR3 has 18 residues. CDR3 sequence (DNA): TGTGCCAGCAGCCCATATTACCCACTAGCGGGGCAAAAAAACATTCAGTACTTC. Protein: CASSPYYPLAGQKNIQYF.

The gene calls are TRBV30 and TRBJ1-1; D is possibly TRBD1 (5 bases). This CDR3 has 13 amino acids. Germline CDR1 is GTSNPN and CDR2 is SVGIG (reference sequence). V was cut by 1 base and J by 5 bases, with 11 bases left in between. The CDR3 reads CAWSGGVRTEAFF. The CDR3 region has the DNA TGTGCCTGGAGTGGAGGGGTCAGGACTGAAGCTTTCTTT.

This clonotype was counted only a few times. The genes are TRBV24-1 and TRBJ2-2, with TRBD2 matching 11 bases. Trimming removed 1 base from V and 6 bases from J; junction bases left unmatched: 9. This CDR3 comprises 18 residues. Looked up from germline, CDR1 is KGHDR and CDR2 is SFDVKD. The CDR3 sequence: CATSDFHSLAGAAGELFF. In DNA, the CDR3 is TGTGCCACCAGTGATTTCCATTCACTAGCGGGAGCGGCCGGGGAGCTGTTTTTT.

The chain links TRBV5-4 to TRBJ2-5; 11 bases fit TRBD2. The CDR3 sequence is 17 residues long. With 4 bases clipped from V and 4 bases from J, the junction kept 12 bases outside the gene matches. Germline CDR1 reads SGHNT; CDR2 reads YYREEE (reference sequence). The CDR3 sequence is CASSLPNIGLAGETQYF. The CDR3 nucleotides are TGTGCCAGCAGCCTCCCCAACATTGGACTAGCGGGAGAGACCCAGTACTTC.

The chain combines TRBV3-1 with TRBJ1-6; D perhaps matches TRBD1 (5 bases). Germline V gene lookup returns CDR1 LGHDT and CDR2 YNNKEL (reference sequence). This CDR3 has 13 amino acids. Trimming removed 5 bases from V and 9 bases from J, with 11 bases in between. CDR3 in DNA: TGTGCCAGCAGCAGGGACCCGCGTTCACCCCTCCACTTT. Translating gives CASSRDPRSPLHF. The full variable domain, completed using reference TRBV3-1 and TRBJ1-6, is DTAVSQTPKYLVTQMGNDKSIKCEQNLGHDTMYWYKQDSKKFLKIMFSYNNKELIINETVPNRFSPKSPDKAHLNLHINSLELGDSAVYFCASSRDPRSPLHFGNGTRLTVT.

J is TRBJ2-5 and V is TRBV15; D gene ambiguous. The germline V gene encodes CDR1 LNHNV and CDR2 YYDKDF (reference sequence). The germline V and J ends were trimmed by 3 bases and 2 bases, with 7 bases remaining between them. The CDR3 is 13 amino acids. The CDR3 DNA is TGTGCCACCAGCAGCTCTCGACAAGAGACCCAGTACTTC. The encoded protein is CATSSSRQETQYF.

This clonotype was counted between two and nine times. This sequence joins TRBV7-9 and TRBJ1-4, with D possibly matching TRBD1 (6 bases). V was cut by 4 bases and J by 5 bases, with 14 bases left in between. The CDR3 has 15 amino acids. Germline V gene sequence: CDR1 SEHNR, CDR2 FQNEAQ (reference sequence). This CDR3 reads CASSSTGTLNEKLFF. CDR3 nucleotides: TGTGCCAGCAGCTCAACCGGGACACTAAATGAAAAACTGTTTTTT.

This clonotype appeared a few times. This chain links TRBV7-6 with TRBJ2-5; D gene uncertain. Per germline, CDR1 SGHVS and CDR2 FNYEAQ. This CDR3 has 14 residues. The V end was cut by 0 bases, the J end by 5 bases, with 10 bases between. Here the CDR3 reads CASSLAGLPETQYF. The CDR3 nucleotides read TGTGCCAGCAGCTTAGCCGGCCTCCCGGAGACCCAGTACTTC.

This clonotype has only a few counts. The chain links TRBV18 to TRBJ1-1; D ambiguous. The CDR3 runs to 16 residues. The V gene's germline CDR1 is KGHSH and CDR2 LQKENI. V was pared by 4 bases and J by 3 bases, with 18 bases between. CDR3 protein: CASSHLEESYHTEAFF. CDR3 DNA: TGTGCCAGCTCACATTTGGAGGAGTCCTACCACACTGAAGCTTTCTTT.

The CDR3 spells CASSYGREGRYEQFF. DNA of the CDR3: TGTGCCAGCAGTTACGGGCGGGAGGGCCGTTATGAGCAGTTCTTC. V and J are TRBV6-5 and TRBJ2-1; 9 bases fit TRBD2. The CDR3 has 15 amino acids. The germline CDR1 and CDR2 sequences are MNHEY and SVGAGI. V shed 2 bases and J 8 bases; nucleotides not matched to a gene: 7.

Worth noting for this clonotype: A clone one base away is much larger, so this may be a read error. This chain connects TRBV7-9 to TRBJ2-5, with a possible D match to TRBD1 (6 bases). The CDR3 contains 16 residues. CDR1 is SEHNR and CDR2 is FQNEAQ in the germline V gene (reference sequence). The CDR3 reads CASSLKGELFQEAQYF. The CDR3 DNA is TGTGCCAGCAGCTTAAAGGGGGAGTTATTTCAAGAGGCCCAGTACTTC.

The J gene is TRBJ2-7, the V gene TRBV25-1; D is perhaps TRBD2 (6 bases). Germline V lookup: CDR1 MGHDK, CDR2 SYGVNS. The CDR3 extends over 17 amino acids. With 9 bases removed from V and 3 bases from J, the gap between germline ends came to 27 bases. The CDR3 nucleotides are TGTGCCAGTCTCGCAACAAAAGGGAGGTCGGGTATCTACGAGCAGTACTTC. Protein sequence: CASLATKGRSGIYEQYF.

This clonotype came up a few times. The chain combines TRBV6-2 or TRBV6-3 with TRBJ2-7; possible D gene TRBD1, 6 bases. The CDR3 is 15 amino acids. The germline gives CDR1 MNHEY, CDR2 SVGEGT. V was shortened by 7 bases and J by 5 bases, with 21 bases between the two germline ends. CDR3 bases: TGTGCCAGCAAAGAGAGGGGGTCCCCAACGAACGAGCAGTACTTC. Its translation: CASKERGSPTNEQYF.